This T cell receptor beta chain was retrieved from a study of blood T cell repertoires in COVID-19. Study in general: Sources were T cells, B-cell-depleted T cells, or PBMCs; the material itself was cDNA or gDNA.

A few counts support this clone. CDR1 and CDR2 (germline): SGHNT, YYREEE (reference sequence). V shed 0 bases and J shed 9 bases, with 12 bases lying between them. This CDR3 spans 13 amino acids. Assay used: immunoSEQ multiplex PCR; TCRdb lists only in-frame clones, some missing. This table has about 76,000 clones, more than 75% appearing once. The sequenced material came from peripheral blood. V gene TRBV5-4 combines with J gene TRBJ1-1; D may be TRBD1 (6 bases). This clonotype was obtained from a human donor in a cohort sampled during active COVID-19. The CDR3 DNA reads TGTGCCAGCAGCTTGGACAGGGTTGGGAAAGCTTTCTTT. Residues: CASSLDRVGKAFF. The full variable domain, completed using reference TRBV5-4 and TRBJ1-1, is ETGVTQSPTHLIKTRGQQVTLRCSSQSGHNTVSWYQQALGQGPQFIFQYYREEENGRGNFPPRFSGLQFPNYSSELNVNALELDDSALYLCASSLDRVGKAFFGQGTRLTVV.